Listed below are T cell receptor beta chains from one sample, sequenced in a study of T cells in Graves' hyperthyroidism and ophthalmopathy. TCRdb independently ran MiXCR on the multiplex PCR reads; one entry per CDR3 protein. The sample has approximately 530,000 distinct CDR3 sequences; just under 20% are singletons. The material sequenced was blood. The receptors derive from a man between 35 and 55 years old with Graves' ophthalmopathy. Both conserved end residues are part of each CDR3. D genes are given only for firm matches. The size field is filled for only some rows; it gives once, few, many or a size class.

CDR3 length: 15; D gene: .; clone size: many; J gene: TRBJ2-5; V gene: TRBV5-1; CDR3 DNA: TGCGCCAGCAGCTCTCGGACTCCGTACCAAGAGACCCAGTACTTC; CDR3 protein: CASSSRTPYQETQYF
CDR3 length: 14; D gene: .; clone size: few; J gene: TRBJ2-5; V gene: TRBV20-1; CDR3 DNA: TGCAGTGCTAGAGATTGGGCTATAGGGGGGACCCAGTACTTC; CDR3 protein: CSARDWAIGGTQYF
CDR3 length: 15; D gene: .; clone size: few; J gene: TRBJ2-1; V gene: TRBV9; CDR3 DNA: TGTGCCAGCAGCGTAAGGGAGGCGGCCTACAATGAGCAGTTCTTC; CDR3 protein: CASSVREAAYNEQFF
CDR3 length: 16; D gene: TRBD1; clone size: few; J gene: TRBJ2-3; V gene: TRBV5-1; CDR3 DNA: TGCGCCAGCAGCGTGTCCGGGACAGCTAGCACAGATACGCAGTATTTT; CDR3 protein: CASSVSGTASTDTQYF
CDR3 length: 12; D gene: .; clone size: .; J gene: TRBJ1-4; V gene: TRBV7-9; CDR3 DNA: TGTGCCAGCAGCTTAGCGGACGAGAAACTGTTTTTT; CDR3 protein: CASSLADEKLFF
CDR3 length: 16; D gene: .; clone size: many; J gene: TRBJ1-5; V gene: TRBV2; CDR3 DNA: TGTGCCAGCAGCGCGACCAGGTTGTCTCATGGTCAGCCCCAGCATTTT; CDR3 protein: CASSATRLSHGQPQHF
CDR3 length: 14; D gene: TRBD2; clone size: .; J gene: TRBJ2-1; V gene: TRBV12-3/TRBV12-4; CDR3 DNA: TGTGCCTCCAACCTCGGGACTAGCGGTAATGAGCAGTTCTTC; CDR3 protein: CASNLGTSGNEQFF
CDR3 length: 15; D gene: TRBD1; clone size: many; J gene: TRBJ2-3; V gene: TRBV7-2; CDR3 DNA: TGTGCCAGCAGCTCGGGACAGCCCTCCACAGATACGCAGTATTTT; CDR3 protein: CASSSGQPSTDTQYF
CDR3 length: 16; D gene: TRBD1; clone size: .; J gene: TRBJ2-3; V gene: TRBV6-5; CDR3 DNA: TGTGCCAGCAGTTACGTCAGGACAGGGGAGAAAGATACGCAGTATTTT; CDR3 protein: CASSYVRTGEKDTQYF
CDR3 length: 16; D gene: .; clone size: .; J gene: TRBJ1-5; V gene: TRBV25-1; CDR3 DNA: TGTGCCAGCAGTGACGGGACATTTTATAGCAATCAGCCCCAGCATTTT; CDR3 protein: CASSDGTFYSNQPQHF
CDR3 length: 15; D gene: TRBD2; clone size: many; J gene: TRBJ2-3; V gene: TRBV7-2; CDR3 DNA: TGTGCCAGCAGACCGGGACTAGCGGAAAGGGATACGCAGTATTTT; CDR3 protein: CASRPGLAERDTQYF
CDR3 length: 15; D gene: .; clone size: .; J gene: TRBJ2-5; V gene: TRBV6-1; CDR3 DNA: TGTGCCAGCAGTTCTCCCTCTGGGTACCAAGAGACCCAGTACTTC; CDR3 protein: CASSSPSGYQETQYF
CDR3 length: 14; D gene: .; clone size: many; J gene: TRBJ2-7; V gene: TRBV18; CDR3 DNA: TGTGCCAGCAGTCCAGGGACGGGACCCTACGAGCAGTACTTC; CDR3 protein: CASSPGTGPYEQYF
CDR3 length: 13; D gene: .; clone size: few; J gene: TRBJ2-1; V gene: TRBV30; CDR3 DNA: TGTGCCTGGAGTGTCATCGTCTGGGCTGAGCAGTTCTTC; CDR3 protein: CAWSVIVWAEQFF
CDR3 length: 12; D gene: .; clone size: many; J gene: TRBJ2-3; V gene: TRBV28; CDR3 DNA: TGTGCCAGCAGTGTCAGCACAGATACGCAGTATTTT; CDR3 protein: CASSVSTDTQYF
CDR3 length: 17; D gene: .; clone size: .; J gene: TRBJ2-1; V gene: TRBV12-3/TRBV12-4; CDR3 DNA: TGTGCCAGCAGTTTTCTAGTGGGCAGGGTGTCCTACAATGAGCAGTTCTTC; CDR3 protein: CASSFLVGRVSYNEQFF
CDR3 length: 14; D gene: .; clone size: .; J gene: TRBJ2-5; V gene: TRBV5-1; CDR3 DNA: TGCGCCAGCAGCTCCCCGACAGGAGGGGAGACCCAGTACTTC; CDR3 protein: CASSSPTGGETQYF
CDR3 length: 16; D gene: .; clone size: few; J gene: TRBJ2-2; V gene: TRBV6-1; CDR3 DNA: TGTGCCAGCAGTGACCTACGATTTTTCCGCACCGGGGAGCTGTTTTTT; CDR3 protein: CASSDLRFFRTGELFF
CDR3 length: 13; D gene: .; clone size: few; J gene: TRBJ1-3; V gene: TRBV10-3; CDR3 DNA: TGTGCCATCAAACCTCTCTCTGGAAACACCATATATTTT; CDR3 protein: CAIKPLSGNTIYF
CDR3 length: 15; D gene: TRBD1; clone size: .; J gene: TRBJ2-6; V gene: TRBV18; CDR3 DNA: TGTGCCAGCTCAACGGGACAGGGAGCCGCCAACGTCCTGACTTTC; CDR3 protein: CASSTGQGAANVLTF
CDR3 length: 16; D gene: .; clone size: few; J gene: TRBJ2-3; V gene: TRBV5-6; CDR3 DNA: TGTGCCAGCAGCTTCCGACTAAGCGGAGATACAGATACGCAGTATTTT; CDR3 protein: CASSFRLSGDTDTQYF
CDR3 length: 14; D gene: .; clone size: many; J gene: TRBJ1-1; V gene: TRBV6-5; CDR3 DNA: TGTGCCAGCAGTTACCAACAGACAGCAACTGAAGCTTTCTTT; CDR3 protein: CASSYQQTATEAFF
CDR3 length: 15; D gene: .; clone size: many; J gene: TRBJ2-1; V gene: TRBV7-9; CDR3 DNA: TGTGCCAGCAGCTCCGGAGTGGACTCCTACAATGAGCAGTTCTTC; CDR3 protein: CASSSGVDSYNEQFF
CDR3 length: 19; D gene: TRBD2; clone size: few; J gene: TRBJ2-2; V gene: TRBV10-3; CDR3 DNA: TGTGCCATCAGTAAAGTGCCAGGACTAGCGGGGCCGAACACCGGGGAGCTGTTTTTT; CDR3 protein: CAISKVPGLAGPNTGELFF
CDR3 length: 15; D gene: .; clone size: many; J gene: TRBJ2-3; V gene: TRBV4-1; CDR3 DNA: TGCGCCAGCAGCCTCCTGCGGCTAGAAACAGATACGCAGTATTTT; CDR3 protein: CASSLLRLETDTQYF
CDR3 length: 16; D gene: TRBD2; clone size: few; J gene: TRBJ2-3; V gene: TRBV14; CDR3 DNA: TGTGCCAGCAGCCAAGGGAAGCGGGACAGCACAGATACGCAGTATTTT; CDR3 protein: CASSQGKRDSTDTQYF
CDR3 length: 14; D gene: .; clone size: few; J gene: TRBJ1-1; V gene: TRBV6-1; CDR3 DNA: TGTGCCAGCAGTGAGAACAGGCCAGTCACTGAAGCTTTCTTT; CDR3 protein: CASSENRPVTEAFF
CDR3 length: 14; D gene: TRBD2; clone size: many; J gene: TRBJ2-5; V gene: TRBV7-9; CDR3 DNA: TGTGCCAGCACCCTCGGACTAGTAGCCGAGACCCAGTACTTC; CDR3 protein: CASTLGLVAETQYF
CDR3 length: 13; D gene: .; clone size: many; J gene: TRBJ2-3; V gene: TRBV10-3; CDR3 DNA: TGTGCCATCAGCAATATGTTGCCAGATACGCAGTATTTT; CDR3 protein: CAISNMLPDTQYF
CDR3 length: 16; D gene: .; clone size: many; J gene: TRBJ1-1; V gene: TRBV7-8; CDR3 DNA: TGTGCCAGCAGCTTAGGATCAAAACGGATGAACACTGAAGCTTTCTTT; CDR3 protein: CASSLGSKRMNTEAFF
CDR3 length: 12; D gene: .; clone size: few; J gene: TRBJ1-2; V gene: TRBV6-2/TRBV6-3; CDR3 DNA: TGTGCCACCGTAACTCACCTCTATGGCTACACCTTC; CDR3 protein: CATVTHLYGYTF
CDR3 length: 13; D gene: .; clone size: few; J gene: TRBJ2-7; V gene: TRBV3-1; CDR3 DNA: TGTGCCAGCAGCCAAGAGGGAAAGAACGAGCAGTACTTC; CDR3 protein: CASSQEGKNEQYF
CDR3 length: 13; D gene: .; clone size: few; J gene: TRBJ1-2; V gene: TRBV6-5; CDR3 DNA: TGTGCCAGCAGTTCCTCGGGGCACTATGGCTACACCTTC; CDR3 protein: CASSSSGHYGYTF
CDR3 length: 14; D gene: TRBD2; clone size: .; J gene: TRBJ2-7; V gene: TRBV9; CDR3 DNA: TGTGCCAGCAGCGCCTACGGGACTAGTGACGAGCAGTACTTC; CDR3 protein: CASSAYGTSDEQYF
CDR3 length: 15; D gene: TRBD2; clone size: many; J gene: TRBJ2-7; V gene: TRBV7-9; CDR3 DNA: TGTGCCAGCAGCTTGAGCGGGAGGGCCCCCTACGAGCAGTACTTC; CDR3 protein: CASSLSGRAPYEQYF
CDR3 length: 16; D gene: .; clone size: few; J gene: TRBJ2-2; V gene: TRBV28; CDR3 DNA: TGTGCCAGCAGTTTGGGAACCGGGTCTGTCCACGGGGAGCTGTTTTTT; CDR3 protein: CASSLGTGSVHGELFF
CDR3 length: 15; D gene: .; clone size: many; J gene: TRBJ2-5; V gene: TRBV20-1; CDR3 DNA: TGCAGTGCTAGAGACCCTTGGGGTTTCCAAGAGACCCAGTACTTC; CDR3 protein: CSARDPWGFQETQYF
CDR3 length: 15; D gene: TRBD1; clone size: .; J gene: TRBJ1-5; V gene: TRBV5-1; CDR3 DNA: TGCGCCAGCAGCGCTGGACAGGGAAGCAATCAGCCCCAGCATTTT; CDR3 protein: CASSAGQGSNQPQHF
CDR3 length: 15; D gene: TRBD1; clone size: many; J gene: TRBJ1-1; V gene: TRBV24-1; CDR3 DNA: TGTGCCACCAACGACAGGGGCCGACCGGACACTGAAGCTTTCTTT; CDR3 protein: CATNDRGRPDTEAFF
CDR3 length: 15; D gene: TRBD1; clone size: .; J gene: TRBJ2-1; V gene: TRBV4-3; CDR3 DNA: TGCGCCAGCAGCCAAGTAGGGACAGATTACAATGAGCAGTTCTTC; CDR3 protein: CASSQVGTDYNEQFF
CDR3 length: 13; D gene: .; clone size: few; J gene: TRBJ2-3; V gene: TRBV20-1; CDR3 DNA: TGCAGTGCTCCCAGGGGGGCGACAGATACGCAGTATTTT; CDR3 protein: CSAPRGATDTQYF
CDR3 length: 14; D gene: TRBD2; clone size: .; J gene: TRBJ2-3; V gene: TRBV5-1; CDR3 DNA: TGCGCCAGCAGCTACCGACTAGCGGGCGATACGCAGTATTTT; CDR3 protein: CASSYRLAGDTQYF
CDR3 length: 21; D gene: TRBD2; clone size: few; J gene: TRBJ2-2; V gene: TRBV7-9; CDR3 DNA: TGTGCCAGCAGCAGGCCCCAAATAGGACGGGGGGTCAAAAGGAACACCGGGGAGCTGTTTTTT; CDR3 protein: CASSRPQIGRGVKRNTGELFF
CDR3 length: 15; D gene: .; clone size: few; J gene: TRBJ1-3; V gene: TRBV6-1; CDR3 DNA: TGTGCCAGCAGTAAGCAGAGTCATTCTGGAAACACCATATATTTT; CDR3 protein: CASSKQSHSGNTIYF
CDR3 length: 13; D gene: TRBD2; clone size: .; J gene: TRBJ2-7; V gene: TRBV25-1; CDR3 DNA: TGTGCCAGCAACCCCGGGAGGGGGGGCGAGCAGTACTTC; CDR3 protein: CASNPGRGGEQYF
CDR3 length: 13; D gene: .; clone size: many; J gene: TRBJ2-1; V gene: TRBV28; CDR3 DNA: TGTGCCAGCAGTTATGGGATGTACAATGAGCAGTTCTTC; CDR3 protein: CASSYGMYNEQFF
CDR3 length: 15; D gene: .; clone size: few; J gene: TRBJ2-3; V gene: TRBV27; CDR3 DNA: TGTGCCAGCAGCCTCCTCTGGGGAAGCACAGATACGCAGTATTTT; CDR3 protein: CASSLLWGSTDTQYF
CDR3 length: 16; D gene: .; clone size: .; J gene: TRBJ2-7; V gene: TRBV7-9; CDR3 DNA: TGTGCCAGCAGCTTGGTAGGTTTCGGACAGAACTACGAGCAGTACTTC; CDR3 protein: CASSLVGFGQNYEQYF
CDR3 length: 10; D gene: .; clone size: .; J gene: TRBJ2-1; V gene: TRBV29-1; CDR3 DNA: TGCAGCGCCGAAGAGGTTGAGCAGTTCTTC; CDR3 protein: CSAEEVEQFF
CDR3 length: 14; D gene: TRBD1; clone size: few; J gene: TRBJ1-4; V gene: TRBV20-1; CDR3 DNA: TGCAGTGTGCCAGGGGGACGCTATAATGAAAAACTGTTTTTT; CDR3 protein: CSVPGGRYNEKLFF
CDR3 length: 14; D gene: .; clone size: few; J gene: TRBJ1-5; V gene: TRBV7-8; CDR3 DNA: TGTGCCAGCAGCTTAAACAGCGATAATCAGCCCCAGCATTTT; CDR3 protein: CASSLNSDNQPQHF
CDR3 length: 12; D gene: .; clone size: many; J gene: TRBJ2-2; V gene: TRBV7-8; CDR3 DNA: TGTGCCAGCAGCTCAGAGTACGGGGAGCTGTTTTTT; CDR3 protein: CASSSEYGELFF
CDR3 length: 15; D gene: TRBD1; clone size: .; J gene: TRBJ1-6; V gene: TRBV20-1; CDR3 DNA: TGCAGTGCTAGAGGCGGGACAGTTAATAATTCACCCCTCCACTTT; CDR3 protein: CSARGGTVNNSPLHF
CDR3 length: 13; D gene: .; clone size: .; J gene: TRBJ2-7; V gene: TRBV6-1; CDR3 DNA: TGTGCCAGCAGTGAAGAGGGGGTCGCCGAGCAGTACTTC; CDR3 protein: CASSEEGVAEQYF
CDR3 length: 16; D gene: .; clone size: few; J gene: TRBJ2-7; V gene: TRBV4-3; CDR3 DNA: TGCGCCAGCAGCCAAGAATCTGGACCGCCGGCCTACGAGCAGTACTTC; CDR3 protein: CASSQESGPPAYEQYF
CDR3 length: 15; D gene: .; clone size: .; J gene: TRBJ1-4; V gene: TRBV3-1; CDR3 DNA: TGTGCCAGCAGCCAAGGAACAGGTGGCGGGGAAAAACTGTTTTTT; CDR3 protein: CASSQGTGGGEKLFF
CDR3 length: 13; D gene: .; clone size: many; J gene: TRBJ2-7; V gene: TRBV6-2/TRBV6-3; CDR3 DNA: TGTGCCAGCAGTTCCCGATTCCTCTACGAGCAGTACTTC; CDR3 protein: CASSSRFLYEQYF
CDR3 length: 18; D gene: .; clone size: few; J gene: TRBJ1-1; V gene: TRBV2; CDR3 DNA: TGTGCCAGCTCACCCACTCCACGCCTTCAGGGGAGTAAGACTGAAGCTTTCTTT; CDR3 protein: CASSPTPRLQGSKTEAFF